One sample yielded the 19 T cell receptor beta chains listed below, sequenced in a study of blood T cell repertoires in COVID-19. TCRdb keeps only in-frame clones here, not all; method: immunoSEQ multiplex PCR. The profile covers around 160,000 clones, with 90% appearing a single time and over 15% taken by the ten largest. Sequencing was done on a sample of peripheral blood. These receptors were obtained from a man aged 60 to 69 with active or convalescent COVID-19.

CDR3 sequence: CAWSRTGGQPQHF. Written as DNA, the CDR3 is TGTGCCTGGAGTCGGACAGGGGGTCAGCCCCAGCATTTT. This rearrangement joins TRBV30 to TRBJ1-5; 10 nucleotides agree with TRBD1. With V trimmed by 2 bases and J by 6 bases, 1 base remained unmatched. Per the germline V gene, CDR1 is GTSNPN and CDR2 is SVGIG (reference sequence). CDR3 length equals 13 residues.

This clone was recorded only once. This chain connects TRBV12-3 or TRBV12-4 to TRBJ2-1, with 16 bases fitting TRBD2. The CDR3 length is 13 residues. Trimming at V came to 10 bases and at J to 9 bases, leaving 3 bases not matched to a gene. Here the CDR3 DNA reads TGTGCCACTGGGACTAGCGGGAGGGGTGAGCAGTTCTTC. Protein product: CATGTSGRGEQFF.

The chain recombines TRBV2 with TRBJ1-3; 7 positions agree with TRBD1. CDR3 size: 15 residues. The germline V gene encodes CDR1 SNHLY and CDR2 FYNNEI. Trimming removed 1 base from V and 3 bases from J; junction bases left unmatched: 3. The CDR3 region has the DNA TGTGCCAGCAGTGAAGAGGGGGCTTTTGGAAACACCATATATTTT. Encoded protein: CASSEEGAFGNTIYF. Full variable domain (missing parts from reference TRBV2 and TRBJ1-3): EPEVTQTPSHQVTQMGQEVILRCVPISNHLYFYWYRQILGQKVEFLVSFYNNEISEKSEIFDDQFSVERPDGSNFTLKIRSTKLEDSAMYFCASSEEGAFGNTIYFGEGSWLTVV.

The rearrangement joins TRBV5-1 to TRBJ1-3, with a tentative D call TRBD1 (5 bases). The ends were cut back, 1 base at V and 2 bases at J, with 7 bases in the middle. CDR3 size: 14 residues. Germline values: CDR1 SGHRS, CDR2 YFSETQ. Here the CDR3 reads CASSLSGPGNTIYF. For the CDR3, the DNA is TGCGCCAGCAGCTTGTCAGGGCCTGGAAACACCATATATTTT.

The V gene is TRBV19, the J gene TRBJ1-2; 10 nucleotides match TRBD1. Germline V lookup: CDR1 LNHDA, CDR2 SQIVND (reference sequence). CDR3 size: 13 residues. The junction had 5 bases not matched to a gene; V was cut back by 5 bases and J by 8 bases. CDR3: CASSATGGEGYTF. The CDR3 DNA reads as TGTGCCAGTAGTGCGACAGGGGGCGAAGGCTACACCTTC.

The CDR3 DNA is TGCGCCAGCAGCCGGGACAGTGAAAACTATGGCTACACCTTC. Translating gives CASSRDSENYGYTF. This chain joins TRBV5-1 and TRBJ1-2; 7 bases line up with TRBD1. The CDR3 length is 14 residues. Germline CDR1 SGHRS, CDR2 YFSETQ. The V segment lost 4 bases and the J segment 2 bases; nucleotides outside the gene matches: 5.

The chain recombines TRBV6-5 with TRBJ1-2, with TRBD1 identical over 10 bases. J gave up 6 bases and V 6 bases, and 7 bases lay outside the gene matches. CDR1 is MNHEY and CDR2 is SVGAGI in the germline V gene. This CDR3 spans 14 amino acids. The CDR3 sequence: CASRRTGTGDGYTF. CDR3 coding DNA: TGTGCCAGCAGACGGACCGGGACAGGGGATGGCTACACCTTC.

J is TRBJ2-2 and V is TRBV5-4, with 9 bases aligning to TRBD2. CDR3 length equals 16 residues. CDR1 is SGHNT and CDR2 is YYREEE in the germline V gene (reference sequence). V gave up 4 bases and J gave up 6 bases; unmatched junction bases: 10. As DNA, the CDR3 is TGTGCCAGCAGCCGGAGAGCGGGAGGAGGCGCCGGGGAGCTGTTTTTT. Its translation is CASSRRAGGGAGELFF.

This chain joins TRBV7-7 and TRBJ2-2; TRBD1 might be the D (6 bases). Trimming shortened V by 2 bases and J by 1 base, and 8 bases separated the two germline ends. CDR1 SSHAT and CDR2 FNYEAQ come from the germline V gene (reference sequence). The CDR3 has 15 amino acids. The CDR3 loop is CASSLKQGNTGELFF. The CDR3 DNA is TGTGCCAGCAGCTTAAAACAGGGGAACACCGGGGAGCTGTTTTTT.

The chain combines TRBV7-8 with TRBJ2-5; no definite D call. The CDR3 spans 15 residues. CDR1 is SGHVS, CDR2 FQNEAQ, per germline. Trimming took 0 bases from V and 4 from J, leaving 12 bases between them. CDR3 nucleotide sequence: TGTGCCAGCAGCTTAGCTCATAGTATAAGAGAGACCCAGTACTTC. Its protein is CASSLAHSIRETQYF.

The rearrangement uses TRBV19 and TRBJ1-5; tentative D call: TRBD1 (6 bases). CDR3 length: 15 residues. In germline, CDR1 is LNHDA, CDR2 SQIVND (reference sequence). V lost 5 bases to trimming and J lost 5 bases, with 16 bases between them. The CDR3 is CASSPMAGADQPQHF. The CDR3 region has the DNA TGTGCCAGTAGTCCAATGGCGGGGGCCGATCAGCCCCAGCATTTT.

The chain combines TRBV3-1 (or the pseudogene TRBV3-2) with TRBJ2-7; no reliable D call. Trimming cost V 1 base and J 2 bases, with 3 bases left between them. The CDR3 has 12 amino acids. Germline values: CDR1 LGHDT, CDR2 YNNKEL (reference sequence). The CDR3 protein is CASSQVTYEQYF. Here the CDR3 DNA reads TGTGCCAGCAGCCAAGTAACCTACGAGCAGTACTTC.

The rearrangement uses TRBV19 and TRBJ1-2; TRBD1 matches at 9 bases. Trimming took 5 bases from V and 4 from J; bases not matched to a gene: 8. Germline CDR1 and CDR2: LNHDA and SQIVND (reference sequence). The CDR3 is made up of 15 amino acids. CDR3 DNA sequence: TGTGCCAGTAGTTTACAGGGGGCGCTGAGCTATGGCTACACCTTC. Amino acids: CASSLQGALSYGYTF.

This sequence joins TRBV5-1 and TRBJ1-4; 9 bases are a match to TRBD1. Germline lookup yields CDR1 SGHRS and CDR2 YFSETQ. This CDR3 comprises 16 residues. V was pared by 3 bases and J by 2 bases, with 5 bases of the junction left unmatched. The CDR3 loop is CASSSGTGSTNEKLFF. DNA of the CDR3: TGCGCCAGCAGCTCCGGGACAGGGAGCACTAATGAAAAACTGTTTTTT.

V and J are TRBV7-9 and TRBJ1-1, with 11 bases that match TRBD1. The V gene end was trimmed by 1 base and the J gene end by 1 base; junction bases not matched to a gene: 8. The CDR3 sequence is 18 residues long. CDR1 SEHNR and CDR2 FQNEAQ come from the germline V gene (reference sequence). The CDR3 region is CASSLVWTGGISNTEAFF. The CDR3 DNA reads TGTGCCAGCAGCTTAGTTTGGACAGGGGGCATATCGAACACTGAAGCTTTCTTT.

The J gene is TRBJ1-2, the V gene TRBV7-2, with 10 positions matching TRBD1. Germline trimming cut 1 base from V and 9 bases from J; bases unmatched to any gene: 8. The CDR3 contains 15 residues. Germline lookup yields CDR1 SGHTA and CDR2 FQGNSA. CDR3 protein: CASSLVLGQGPRYTF. The CDR3 bases are TGTGCCAGCAGCTTAGTTCTGGGACAGGGGCCTCGCTACACCTTC.

The chain couples TRBV5-5 to TRBJ2-2, with TRBD1 identical over 9 bases. Per germline, CDR1 SGHKS and CDR2 YYEKEE (reference sequence). With V trimmed by 1 base and J by 1 base, 11 bases remained unmatched. CDR3 length: 19 residues. The CDR3 reads CASSLRLRGTGKNTGELFF. CDR3 DNA sequence: TGTGCCAGCAGCTTGCGCTTACGGGGGACAGGGAAGAACACCGGGGAGCTGTTTTTT.

The chain couples TRBV7-7 to TRBJ1-1; the D is unclear. The CDR3 has 12 residues. Germline values: CDR1 SSHAT, CDR2 FNYEAQ (reference sequence). The germline V and J ends were trimmed by 3 bases and 4 bases, with 6 bases remaining between them. The CDR3 DNA reads TGTGCCAGCAGCTTTCAGCGCACTGAAGCTTTCTTT. Its protein product is CASSFQRTEAFF.

The chain combines TRBV11-2 with TRBJ1-2, with a possible D match to TRBD1 (5 bases). Looked up from germline, CDR1 is SGHAT and CDR2 is FQNNGV. This CDR3 spans 13 amino acids. Trimming shortened V by 1 base and J by 8 bases, and 11 bases separated the two germline ends. DNA for the CDR3: TGTGCCAGCAGCTTAGTACCAGGGAAGGGCTACACCTTC. Translation: CASSLVPGKGYTF. Based on the CDR3 plus reference TRBV11-2 and TRBJ1-2, the full variable domain is EAGVAQSPRYKIIEKRQSVAFWCNPISGHATLYWYQQILGQGPKLLIQFQNNGVVDDSQLPKDRFSAERLKGVDSTLKIQPAKLEDSAVYLCASSLVPGKGYTFGSGTRLTVV.